The 10 T cell receptor beta chains reported below all come from one sample, sequenced in a study of OX40 agonist ivuxolimab in advanced cancers. TCRdb keeps only in-frame clones here, not all; method: immunoSEQ multiplex PCR. Of roughly 70,000 clones detected, around four fifths appear once; the ten largest clones hold roughly 0.4%. Sequencing used CD4+ or CD8+ T cells sorted from blood, obtained in a trial of the OX40 agonist ivuxolimab. Receptors originate from an adult with an advanced solid tumor such as melanoma, head and neck, liver or kidney cancer.

This chain links TRBV2 with TRBJ2-7, with D maybe TRBD1 (5 bases). V lost 8 bases to trimming and J lost 2 bases, with 16 bases between them. The CDR3 spans 14 residues. The germline CDR1 and CDR2 sequences are SNHLY and FYNNEI. The CDR3 coding sequence is TGTGCCAGCTCCCATTTAGGGGCTACCTACGAGCAGTACGTC. Amino acid sequence: CASSHLGATYEQYV.

This sequence joins TRBV4-2 and TRBJ2-1; 9 bases are shared with TRBD1. V dropped 0 bases and J dropped 7; count of bases not matched to a gene: 4. Germline CDR1 LGHNA, CDR2 YNFKEQ. The CDR3 runs 15 residues. The CDR3 sequence: CASSQDSDRGNEQFF. CDR3 DNA: TGTGCCAGCAGCCAAGATAGCGACAGGGGGAATGAGCAGTTCTTC.

The rearrangement uses TRBV11-2 and TRBJ1-4, with no clear D. The CDR3 covers 15 residues. V dropped 5 bases and J dropped 5 bases, with 15 bases sitting between them. In germline, CDR1 is SGHAT, CDR2 FQNNGV. The CDR3 DNA reads TGTGCCAGCAGCAAAGAGGCCAATCCAAATGAAAAACTGTTTTTT. Protein product: CASSKEANPNEKLFF.

This clone was counted a single time. This rearrangement joins TRBV4-1 to TRBJ2-1; 8 bases are shared with TRBD2. V was clipped by 2 bases and J by 3 bases; unmatched bases: 3. Per the germline V gene, CDR1 is MGHRA and CDR2 is YSYEKL. The CDR3 covers 15 residues. The CDR3 DNA reads TGCGCCAGCAGCCAAACTAGCGGATTCTACAATGAGCAGTTCTTC. This codes for CASSQTSGFYNEQFF.

The chain carries TRBV19 and TRBJ1-1; 10 bases line up with TRBD1. The CDR3 has 17 residues. The J segment lost 3 bases and the V segment lost 1 base, leaving 8 bases of the junction unmatched. Per the germline V gene, CDR1 is LNHDA and CDR2 is SQIVND (reference sequence). CDR3 sequence: CASSIVFGTGDHTEAFF. CDR3 sequence (DNA): TGTGCCAGTAGTATAGTGTTCGGGACAGGGGACCACACTGAAGCTTTCTTT.

J is TRBJ2-2 and V is TRBV2; TRBD1 is a possible D gene (5 bases). Germline V gene sequence: CDR1 SNHLY, CDR2 FYNNEI. The CDR3 is 14 residues long. The V and J ends lost 5 bases and 2 bases respectively, with 9 bases between them. CDR3 bases: TGTGCCAGCAGTTTGGACACAAACACCGGGGAGCTGTTTTTT. As protein: CASSLDTNTGELFF.

The chain uses TRBV27 and TRBJ2-1; tentative D call: TRBD1 (6 bases). The germline CDR1 and CDR2 sequences are MNHEY and SMNVEV (reference sequence). V was shortened by 3 bases and J by 7 bases, with 25 bases between the two germline ends. The CDR3 consists of 18 residues. CDR3 residues: CASSFLLLGGVGRNEQFF. The CDR3 DNA follows: TGTGCCAGCAGTTTTCTCCTTCTAGGGGGAGTCGGTCGGAATGAGCAGTTCTTC.

The rearrangement joins TRBV7-2 to TRBJ2-1; tentatively, D is TRBD2 (6 bases). From germline, CDR1 is SGHTA and CDR2 FQGNSA. The CDR3 is 14 residues long. V lost 5 bases to trimming and J lost 4 bases, with 12 bases between them. CDR3 region: CASSDARGYNEQFF. The CDR3 bases are TGTGCCAGCAGCGACGCCCGGGGGTACAATGAGCAGTTCTTC. Full variable domain (missing parts from reference TRBV7-2 and TRBJ2-1): GAGVSQSPSNKVTEKGKDVELRCDPISGHTALYWYRQSLGQGLEFLIYFQGNSAPDKSGLPSDRFSAERTGGSVSTLTIQRTQQEDSAVYLCASSDARGYNEQFFGPGTRLTVL.

The rearrangement uses TRBV5-4 and TRBJ1-2; no clear D gene. The CDR3 has 12 amino acids. V lost 0 bases and J 7 bases, leaving 7 bases between the germline ends. The germline CDR1 and CDR2 sequences are SGHNT and YYREEE (reference sequence). The CDR3 is CASSLASVGYTF. CDR3 nucleotide sequence: TGTGCCAGCAGCTTGGCCTCAGTTGGCTACACCTTC.

The V call is TRBV19, the J call TRBJ2-2; the D gene is possibly TRBD2 (6 bases). Germline lookup yields CDR1 LNHDA and CDR2 SQIVND (reference sequence). There are 15 residues in the CDR3. The germline V and J ends were trimmed by 1 base and 7 bases, with 13 bases remaining between them. CDR3 sequence reads: CASSIVGGYSGELFF. CDR3 sequence (DNA): TGTGCCAGTAGTATAGTTGGAGGGTATAGCGGGGAGCTGTTTTTT.